This entry is about one T cell receptor beta chain. Its antigen is unknown. Base qualities are not at hand, and no much larger clone is one base apart. Library preparation employed 5' RACE. TCRdb lists the instrument as Illumina HiSeq 2500. A second PCR of roughly 6 to 11 cycles was performed with a sample-barcoded 5' primer and a J-beta primer mix. A template-switch 5' adaptor carrying 12 random nucleotides introduced a unique molecular identifier onto each TCR beta cDNA molecule. At least 3 million CDR3-containing paired-end reads were obtained from each sample. All of the RNA was converted into first-strand cDNA using the Mint cDNA synthesis kit, with a TRBC-specific oligonucleotide serving as the primer. Following uracil-DNA glycosylase treatment, a first 18-cycle PCR with universal primers M1SS and BC2_uni_R was performed on all cDNA. The authors' pipeline ran thus. For normalization, 1 million high-quality reads, each with a distinct molecular identifier, were randomly selected from each sample. Instead of being binned into consensus sequences, reads that shared molecular identifiers were thrown out. MiTCR, set to a Q25 quality threshold and the strictest error-elimination algorithm, was used for CDR3 identification, clonotype clustering and error correction. A nonparametric unseen species model with Euler transformation was used to estimate lower-bound total TCR beta diversity. TCRdb reprocessing: public reads trimmed at Q25 with fastp, clones called with MiXCR, in-frame beta chains kept. Rows merge per CDR3 protein into single entries with the most common DNA and genes. Here the V and J calls rest on TCRdb's processing, not on the authors' analysis. The sample table shows about 1,600,000 distinct CDR3 sequences, and roughly 40% are seen once. The ten biggest clones cover 7.9% of the sample.

This specimen belongs to a study of blood T cells in healthy people across ages (dated by TCRdb to about 2015). At the level of the whole study: In model experiments, roughly one uniquely barcoded TCR beta cDNA molecule per two T cells was captured by template switching. Age-related changes in TCR beta repertoire diversity were measured in the study by deep sequencing normalized with unique cDNA molecular identifiers. Donors were grouped into four age groups: young (average 16 years), middle-aged (around 39), aged (62) and long-lived (around 82). To avoid experimental bias, donors of different ages were distributed randomly across sequencing lanes. Two additional independent replicas of 1 million unique cDNA reads from the same blood draw were analyzed for two donors (one aged 18 to 30 and one aged 80 or older).

Donors were 39 systemically healthy Caucasian individuals from Russia aged about 6 to 100 years. Roughly 9 milliliters of peripheral blood were drawn from each donor into EDTA-treated Vacutainer tubes. Ficoll-Paque density-gradient centrifugation was used to isolate PBMCs, with at least 6.5 million obtained per sample. Total RNA, at least 5 micrograms per sample, was extracted from PBMCs with Trizol reagent. For every donor, an aliquot of PBMCs went through flow cytometry to measure the percentages of naive CD45RAhigh/CD27high T cells. The study at large found these results: As age increased, observed TCR beta diversity per million T cells dropped in a roughly linear way, and a significant reduction was already evident by age about 40. The percentage of naive T cells measured by flow cytometry correlated strongly with observed TCR beta diversity. Total diversity estimates from one million sequenced T cells were considered lower bounds and underestimates. Compared with the aged group, more naive CD4+ T cells, fewer expanded clones and increased TCR diversity were shown by the long-lived group, suggesting age selection. Because profiling used bulk unsorted PBMCs, naive and antigen-experienced compartments could not be compared conclusively. The CMV infection status of donors was not known, potentially confounding age-related changes in expanded clonotypes.

At the junction V is shortened by 2 bases and J by 3 bases, with 8 bases in between. The CDR3 goes from the cysteine to the phenylalanine over 14 residues. Only CDR3 DNA is held: 42 bases, read in frame from base 1. The germline V gene (reference sequence) sets CDR1 to LGHDT and CDR2 to YNNKEL. The chain was built from TRBV3-1 and TRBJ1-5, with no D gene named confidently. This TCR was recovered from a woman under 30 in good health. The sequenced sample was blood. The nucleotide sequence is given as TGTGCCAGCAGCCAACGTTCTGTCAATCAGCCCCAGCATTTT. This yields the protein CASSQRSVNQPQHF.